This TCR beta chain was sequenced in a study of control samples from healthy donors and cancer patients. The method was immunoSEQ multiplex PCR; TCRdb's version includes in-frame clones alone and lacks a portion of them. Of under 450,000 clones listed, approximately 92% are singletons. Trimming cost V 5 bases and J 6 bases, with 16 bases left between them. This CDR3 comprises 14 residues. Germline-derived CDR1 and CDR2 are MDHEN and SYDVKM. This TCR derives from a man between 40 and 49 years old with head and neck cancer. V is TRBV28 and J is TRBJ1-2; D might be TRBD1 (6 bases). Sequencing used PBMCs. CDR3 nucleotide sequence: TGTGCCAGCAGTCCTCGACCAGGGGTAAATGGCTACACCTTC. The encoded protein is CASSPRPGVNGYTF.